The present TCR beta chain was sequenced within a study of PD-L1 blockade in urothelial cancer. Study in general: Patients' prior chemotherapy regimens numbered 0 to 3. Analyses used blood from 3 weeks (second dose) and 6 weeks after treatment start. A median of roughly 140,000 T cells was found in the blood samples.

Produced via immunoSEQ multiplex PCR; TCRdb's table is partial and in-frame only. The sample includes tens of thousands of clones, under 95% seen only once; the top ten take 0.87%. Time point described: peripheral blood 6 weeks after treatment start. A remark on this clone: Its antigen is unidentified.

V shed 4 bases, J shed 0 bases, and the junction held 6 bases outside the gene matches. The length of the CDR3 is 17 residues. Germline assignment: CDR1 SGDLS and CDR2 YYNGEE. Broader study findings: Sub-median blood TCR clonality before treatment predicted longer survival.

The clonotype was recovered from a woman aged 80 or older with urothelial cancer. Source: PBMCs, taken around atezolizumab (anti-PD-L1) treatment. V usage is TRBV9 and J usage is TRBJ1-3; TRBD1 agrees at 11 bases. The CDR3 DNA sequence: TGTGCCAGCAGCCCCACCGGGACAGGGGGCTCTGGAAACACCATATATTTT. This encodes CASSPTGTGGSGNTIYF. Variable domain in full (rest from reference TRBV9 and TRBJ1-3): DSGVTQTPKHLITATGQRVTLRCSPRSGDLSVYWYQQSLDQGLQFLIQYYNGEERAKGNILERFSAQQFPDLHSELNLSSLELGDSALYFCASSPTGTGGSGNTIYFGEGSWLTVV.